A selection of T cell receptor beta chains follows, all from one sample in a study of T cell changes during pregnancy in multiple sclerosis. Clones were read by immunoSEQ multiplex PCR, and TCRdb kept only the in-frame ones, dropping some. The sample shows more than 55,000 clones, approximately 90% of them seen only once. This material consisted of peripheral blood, taken after pregnancy. These TCRs come from a female donor in good health, enrolled as a control in a pregnancy study. CDR3s include the opening cysteine and the closing phenylalanine or tryptophan. A D gene is named only where the DNA matches it firmly. Rows may omit the clone size; those that give it use once, few, many or a size class.

-	TRBV5-1	TRBJ2-3	TRBD2	CASSFLGGQMSDTQYF	TGCGCCAGCAGCTTTCTGGGAGGGCAGATGAGTGATACGCAGTATTTT
-	TRBV29-1	TRBJ1-1	TRBD1	CSVLDRASTEAFF	TGCAGCGTCTTGGACAGGGCAAGCACTGAAGCTTTCTTT
-	TRBV4-3	TRBJ1-2	-	CASSNAGYGYTF	TGCGCCAGCAGCAATGCAGGGTATGGCTACACCTTC
-	TRBV28	TRBJ2-7	-	CASSSVTVTYEQYF	TGTGCCAGCAGTTCCGTCACAGTTACATACGAGCAGTACTTC
-	TRBV28	TRBJ2-4	TRBD2	CASSAPGLAGSRYF	TGTGCCAGCAGTGCCCCGGGACTAGCGGGATCCCGGTACTTC
-	TRBV11-2	TRBJ2-2	TRBD1	CASSLTGQGYTGELFF	TGTGCCAGCAGCCTCACGGGACAGGGCTACACCGGGGAGCTGTTTTTT
-	TRBV2	TRBJ1-4	-	CASSGRGGTNEKLFF	TGTGCCAGCAGTGGCCGAGGAGGGACTAATGAAAAACTGTTTTTT
-	TRBV18	TRBJ2-7	-	CASSPKLGTMYPYEQYF	TGTGCCAGCTCACCCAAGCTCGGTACCATGTACCCCTACGAGCAGTACTTC
-	TRBV7-9	TRBJ1-1	-	CASSLLSPEAFF	TGTGCCAGCAGCTTACTCTCCCCTGAAGCTTTCTTT
-	TRBV6-5	TRBJ2-7	TRBD2	CASSYTSGGIPYEQYF	TGTGCCAGCAGTTACACTAGCGGGGGGATCCCCTACGAGCAGTACTTC
-	TRBV7-8	TRBJ2-7	TRBD1	CASSFPIGTGSSYEQYF	TGTGCCAGCAGCTTCCCTATAGGGACAGGGAGCTCCTACGAGCAGTACTTC
once	TRBV6-5	TRBJ2-1	-	CASGALEQFF	TGTGCCAGCGGGGCCCTTGAGCAGTTCTTC
once	TRBV9	TRBJ1-2	-	CASSAEYPQGYSYTF	TGTGCCAGCAGCGCCGAATACCCTCAGGGTTATAGCTACACCTTC
-	TRBV6-1	TRBJ2-1	-	CASSDPTLRRSYNEQFF	TGTGCCAGCAGTGACCCGACCCTCCGGAGGTCCTACAATGAGCAGTTCTTC
once	TRBV15	TRBJ2-7	-	CATSRGPGVYEQYF	TGTGCCACCAGCAGAGGTCCAGGGGTCTACGAGCAGTACTTC
-	TRBV2	TRBJ1-2	TRBD1	CASSPQGNYGYTF	TGTGCCAGCAGTCCACAGGGGAACTATGGCTACACCTTC
-	TRBV10-3	TRBJ2-7	-	CAISESRVSYEQYF	TGTGCCATCAGTGAGTCGAGGGTCTCCTACGAGCAGTACTTC
-	TRBV6-5	TRBJ2-5	-	CASCPTFQETQYF	TGTGCCAGCTGCCCGACATTCCAAGAGACCCAGTACTTC
-	TRBV7-6	TRBJ2-2	-	CASSAGLPTHTGELFF	TGTGCCAGCAGCGCAGGACTCCCCACTCACACCGGGGAGCTGTTTTTT
few	TRBV19	TRBJ1-1	TRBD1	CASSPLTGVTEAFF	TGTGCCAGTAGTCCCCTGACAGGGGTCACTGAAGCTTTCTTT
-	TRBV19	TRBJ1-2	TRBD1	CASLPRGQGGHGYTF	TGTGCCAGCCTACCTCGCGGACAGGGGGGACATGGCTACACCTTC
few	TRBV29-1	TRBJ1-4	-	CSVAAGDGKLFF	TGCAGCGTTGCGGCAGGGGATGGAAAACTGTTTTTT
-	TRBV5-5	TRBJ1-2	TRBD1	CASSIRQGAVGYTF	TGTGCCAGCAGCATAAGACAGGGGGCGGTTGGCTACACCTTC
-	TRBV27	TRBJ2-3	TRBD2	CASSPPVGRPSLTDTQYF	TGTGCCAGCAGCCCTCCGGTCGGGAGGCCTTCACTCACAGATACGCAGTATTTT
-	TRBV7-9	TRBJ2-3	TRBD2	CASSPTSGTSGMADTQYF	TGTGCCAGCAGCCCGACTTCCGGGACTAGCGGGATGGCAGATACGCAGTATTTT
-	TRBV27	TRBJ2-3	TRBD1	CASSTGDPGQGRLDTQYF	TGTGCCAGCAGTACAGGGGACCCCGGACAGGGTCGCTTAGATACGCAGTATTTT
-	TRBV19	TRBJ1-1	TRBD1	CASSTPDRGLNTEAFF	TGTGCCAGTAGTACTCCGGACAGGGGGCTGAACACTGAAGCTTTCTTT
-	TRBV6-4	TRBJ1-4	-	CASSDSKRGGEKLFF	TGTGCCAGCAGTGACTCGAAAAGGGGGGGAGAAAAACTGTTTTTT
-	TRBV18	TRBJ1-1	-	CASSPKGVMNTEAFF	TGTGCCAGCTCACCAAAGGGAGTTATGAACACTGAAGCTTTCTTT
-	TRBV5-6	TRBJ1-2	-	CASNSLDSTYGYTF	TGTGCCAGCAACTCGCTCGACAGTACCTATGGCTACACCTTC
-	TRBV9	TRBJ2-2	-	CASSRTESNTGELFF	TGTGCCAGCAGCCGGACAGAGTCGAACACCGGGGAGCTGTTTTTT
-	TRBV9	TRBJ2-3	TRBD2	CASSPSGGVSDTQYF	TGTGCCAGCAGTCCTAGCGGGGGGGTCTCAGATACGCAGTATTTT
-	TRBV11-2	TRBJ2-2	TRBD1	CASSLETGGVTGELFF	TGTGCCAGCAGCTTAGAGACAGGGGGAGTCACCGGGGAGCTGTTTTTT
-	TRBV19	TRBJ1-5	TRBD1	CASSLRGQGANQPQHF	TGTGCCAGTAGTTTAAGAGGACAGGGGGCAAATCAGCCCCAGCATTTT
-	TRBV5-1	TRBJ2-5	-	CASSLRTPQETQYF	TGCGCCAGCAGCCTTCGGACACCTCAAGAGACCCAGTACTTC
-	TRBV29-1	TRBJ2-1	-	CSVDRGRGNEQFF	TGCAGCGTTGATAGGGGGAGGGGGAATGAGCAGTTCTTC
-	TRBV5-1	TRBJ2-2	TRBD1	CASSLGPGTGGAGELFF	TGCGCCAGCAGCTTGGGCCCAGGGACAGGGGGGGCCGGGGAGCTGTTTTTT
-	TRBV18	TRBJ2-7	TRBD1	CASSPGQGDEQYF	TGTGCCAGCTCACCGGGACAGGGGGACGAGCAGTACTTC
-	TRBV7-2	TRBJ2-3	-	CASGYKFTDTQYF	TGTGCCAGCGGCTATAAATTCACAGATACGCAGTATTTT
-	TRBV15	TRBJ2-3	TRBD2	CATSRSRGLGDTDTQYF	TGTGCCACCAGCAGATCTCGGGGACTAGGGGACACAGATACGCAGTATTTT
-	TRBV28	TRBJ2-3	TRBD2	CASGETGGLPDTQYF	TGTGCCAGCGGGGAAACGGGAGGGCTGCCAGATACGCAGTATTTT
-	TRBV5-6	TRBJ1-2	TRBD1	CASSRPGTGRGYTF	TGTGCCAGCAGCCGTCCCGGGACAGGGCGAGGCTACACCTTC
-	TRBV18	TRBJ1-2	TRBD1	CASSPTGGGDGYTF	TGTGCCAGCTCACCAACAGGGGGGGGAGATGGCTACACCTTC
few	TRBV7-2	TRBJ2-7	-	CASSLKTGPTYEQYF	TGTGCCAGCAGCTTAAAAACAGGACCAACTTACGAGCAGTACTTC
-	TRBV25-1	TRBJ1-4	-	CASSVEDSRNEKLFF	TGTGCCAGCAGTGTGGAAGACAGCCGTAATGAAAAACTGTTTTTT
few	TRBV27	TRBJ2-1	TRBD2	CASSSRLAGGSEQFF	TGTGCCAGCAGTTCTCGACTAGCGGGAGGGAGTGAGCAGTTCTTC
-	TRBV2	TRBJ2-1	-	CASNKQGYNEQFF	TGTGCCAGCAATAAACAGGGCTACAATGAGCAGTTCTTC
once	TRBV4-1	TRBJ2-2	-	CASSQERGINTGELFF	TGCGCCAGCAGCCAGGAGAGGGGGATTAACACCGGGGAGCTGTTTTTT
-	TRBV30	TRBJ1-3	TRBD1	CAWSLGQGGNAIYF	TGTGCCTGGAGTTTGGGACAGGGTGGAAACGCCATATATTTT
-	TRBV28	TRBJ1-1	TRBD1	CASSLTTGSSGNTEAFF	TGTGCCAGCAGTTTGACGACAGGGAGTTCCGGGAACACTGAAGCTTTCTTT
-	TRBV6-1	TRBJ1-6	TRBD1	CASSGDRDSYNSPLHF	TGTGCCAGCAGTGGAGACAGGGACTCCTATAATTCACCCCTCCACTTT
-	TRBV30	TRBJ1-3	-	CAWSGLLSSTGNTIYF	TGTGCCTGGAGTGGGCTGCTGAGCTCGACAGGAAACACCATATATTTT
few	TRBV2	TRBJ1-6	-	CASSEEAGRQSPLHF	TGTGCCAGCAGTGAAGAGGCAGGGAGGCAGTCACCCCTCCACTTT
-	TRBV12-2	TRBJ2-7	-	CASRVPSGSEYEQYF	TGTGCAAGTCGCGTCCCTAGCGGGAGTGAGTACGAGCAGTACTTC
-	TRBV29-1	TRBJ2-1	-	CSVEGSGTPSSYNEQFF	TGCAGCGTTGAAGGGAGTGGGACACCGAGCTCCTACAATGAGCAGTTCTTC
-	TRBV30	TRBJ1-5	-	CARCRGNQPQHF	TGTGCGAGGTGTAGAGGCAATCAGCCCCAGCATTTT
once	TRBV6-6	TRBJ1-5	TRBD1	CASRLQGDQPQHF	TGTGCCAGTCGTCTCCAGGGGGATCAGCCCCAGCATTTT
-	TRBV12-5	TRBJ1-5	TRBD1	CASGSGGLGDQPQHF	TGTGCTAGTGGTTCAGGGGGCCTGGGGGATCAGCCCCAGCATTTT
-	TRBV4-2	TRBJ1-6	TRBD1	CASSQASDRRDNSPLHF	TGTGCCAGCAGCCAAGCTTCGGACAGGAGGGATAATTCACCCCTCCACTTT